Detailed here is one T cell receptor beta chain. Antigen: not known. Vbeta (60) and Jbeta (13) primers were used in the PCR. Profiled with immunoSEQ multiplex PCR; TCRdb holds only in-frame clones, not every one. This table has 150,000 to 200,000 clones, about four fifths appearing once. The record originates from a study of cytomegalovirus exposure and HLA in healthy donors. Study-wide results and limits: Later findings reportedly placed an Asian-associated ancestry cluster below the roughly 700-donor mean for N-insertions. Within a later analysis, the majority of CMV-associated TCR beta chains appeared HLA-restricted.

The CDR3 has 17 amino acids. The germline V gene encodes CDR1 LNHNV and CDR2 YYDKDF (reference sequence). V dropped 7 bases and J dropped 6 bases, with 25 bases sitting between them. The V gene is TRBV15, the J gene TRBJ1-5, with D possibly matching TRBD1 (5 bases). Sequenced input: PBMCs. The TCR sequence derives from a woman aged 25 to 39 in good health and CMV-seronegative. CDR3 DNA: TGTGCCACCACCGGAGGGGCGGGCAGGGTAAATCGTCAGCCCCAGCATTTT. Translation gives CATTGGAGRVNRQPQHF.